The next 31 T cell receptor beta chains were all read from a single sample in a study of blood T cell repertoires in COVID-19. Sequencing was performed with immunoSEQ multiplex PCR; in TCRdb, only in-frame clones are kept and a portion is missing. The sample has about 180,000 clones, roughly nine tenths seen once. The sequencing input was peripheral blood. Receptor source: a woman in her twenties or thirties with active or convalescent COVID-19.

This chain uses TRBV5-6 with TRBJ2-7, with 12 positions matching TRBD2. CDR1 SGHDT and CDR2 YYEEEE come from the germline V gene. V shed 7 bases and J 2 bases; nucleotides not matched to a gene: 4. The CDR3 extends over 14 amino acids. The CDR3 nucleotides read TGTGCCAGCTGGACTAGCGGGACGACCTACGAGCAGTACTTC. It encodes CASWTSGTTYEQYF. The whole variable domain, filled in from reference TRBV5-6 and TRBJ2-7, reads DAGVTQSPTHLIKTRGQQVTLRCSPKSGHDTVSWYQQALGQGPQFIFQYYEEEERQRGNFPDRFSGHQFPNYSSELNVNALLLGDSALYLCASWTSGTTYEQYFGPGTRLTVT.

This clone appeared once. CDR3 region: CASSLEGEQPTYYGYTF. DNA for the CDR3: TGCGCCAGCAGCTTGGAGGGGGAACAACCGACTTACTATGGCTACACCTTC. This sequence joins TRBV5-1 and TRBJ1-2, with D possibly TRBD1 on 6 matching bases. V dropped 0 bases and J dropped 3 bases, with 18 bases sitting between them. This CDR3 region has 17 residues. Germline V gives CDR1 SGHRS, CDR2 YFSETQ.

The rearrangement links TRBV3-1 (or the pseudogene TRBV3-2) to TRBJ1-2; possible D gene TRBD1, 5 bases. V lost 3 bases and J lost 6, with 14 bases in between. The CDR3 length is 14 residues. Germline V gene data show CDR1 as LGHDT and CDR2 as YNNKEL (reference sequence). CDR3 bases: TGTGCCAGCAGCCAGATGACAGTTTTCAATGGCTACACCTTC. Translation gives CASSQMTVFNGYTF.

The J gene is TRBJ2-5, the V gene TRBV7-2, with 13 bases fitting TRBD2. CDR1 and CDR2 from the germline V gene are SGHTA and FQGNSA. Trimming took 0 bases from V and 4 from J; bases not matched to a gene: 2. The CDR3 covers 16 residues. This CDR3 is CASSLAGLAGAETQYF. The CDR3 DNA reads as TGTGCCAGCAGCTTAGCCGGACTAGCGGGAGCAGAGACCCAGTACTTC.

The chain combines TRBV5-4 with TRBJ2-3; 11 bases are a match to TRBD2. CDR3 length equals 16 residues. The V and J ends lost 4 bases and 1 base, in that order; junction bases with no gene match: 5. Germline values: CDR1 SGHNT, CDR2 YYREEE (reference sequence). This CDR3 reads CASSGRLAGRTDTQYF. Written as DNA, the CDR3 is TGTGCCAGCAGCGGACGACTAGCGGGACGCACAGATACGCAGTATTTT.

This clone was seen only a few times. This rearrangement joins TRBV14 to TRBJ2-7; 8 bases align to TRBD1. Losses at the gene ends were 4 bases for V and 5 bases for J; bases not matched to a gene: 16. CDR1 SGHDN and CDR2 FVKESK come from the germline V gene. The CDR3 extends over 17 amino acids. The CDR3 reads CASSLQIGGQGRNEQYF. CDR3 DNA: TGTGCCAGCAGCCTCCAAATTGGCGGACAGGGTCGGAACGAGCAGTACTTC.

The genes are TRBV5-6 and TRBJ1-4; 8 nucleotides line up with TRBD1. Germline V lookup: CDR1 SGHDT, CDR2 YYEEEE. The CDR3 is 15 amino acids. V trimming: 4 bases; J trimming: 8 bases; junction bases outside the gene matches: 10. CDR3 sequence reads: CASSVRTGRVEKLFF. The DNA of the CDR3 is TGTGCCAGCAGCGTCCGGACAGGGAGGGTAGAAAAACTGTTTTTT.

The J gene is TRBJ2-1, the V gene TRBV9, with no clear D. The germline V gene has CDR1 SGDLS and CDR2 YYNGEE. The CDR3 sequence is 16 residues long. The V and J ends lost 3 bases and 0 bases respectively, with 13 bases between them. CDR3 nucleotides: TGTGCCAGCAGCGCCCAAAGCTTGAGCTCCTACAATGAGCAGTTCTTC. It translates to CASSAQSLSSYNEQFF.

This clone was observed a single time. The rearrangement joins TRBV4-1 to TRBJ2-1; 12 nucleotides agree with TRBD2. In germline, CDR1 is MGHRA, CDR2 YSYEKL. CDR3 size: 14 residues. Losses at the gene ends were 7 bases for V and 5 bases for J; bases not matched to a gene: 3. The CDR3 DNA follows: TGCGCCAGCACCCTAGCGGGAGGGAACAATGAGCAGTTCTTC. Encoded protein: CASTLAGGNNEQFF.

The chain links TRBV4-1 to TRBJ2-1; TRBD1 matches 10 bases. V shed 0 bases and J 5 bases; nucleotides not matched to a gene: 7. The CDR3 spans 17 residues. Germline-derived CDR1 and CDR2 are MGHRA and YSYEKL. CDR3 bases: TGCGCCAGCAGCCAAGAAGGATTAGGACAGGGGGACAATGAGCAGTTCTTC. Its protein is CASSQEGLGQGDNEQFF.

The chain recombines TRBV5-1 with TRBJ2-5; 9 positions agree with TRBD1. V trimming: 0 bases; J trimming: 5 bases; junction bases outside the gene matches: 5. Germline CDR1 SGHRS, CDR2 YFSETQ. This CDR3 is 15 amino acids long. The CDR3 DNA reads as TGCGCCAGCAGCTTGGCACAGGGGGCGTGGGAGACCCAGTACTTC. As protein: CASSLAQGAWETQYF. Together with reference TRBV5-1 and TRBJ2-5, the CDR3 gives the full variable domain: KAGVTQTPRYLIKTRGQQVTLSCSPISGHRSVSWYQQTPGQGLQFLFEYFSETQRNKGNFPGRFSGRQFSNSRSEMNVSTLELGDSALYLCASSLAQGAWETQYFGPGTRLLVL.

The chain employs TRBV6-5 and TRBJ2-1; the D gene is possibly TRBD1 (8 bases). CDR3 size: 15 residues. Germline assignment: CDR1 MNHEY and CDR2 SVGAGI. V was shortened by 7 bases and J by 7 bases, with 20 bases between the two germline ends. CDR3 amino acids: CASNRGAGGGNEQFF. The DNA for the CDR3 is TGTGCCAGCAACCGGGGGGCAGGGGGCGGGAATGAGCAGTTCTTC.

The chain employs TRBV19 and TRBJ1-1; 9 positions match TRBD1. Trimming at V came to 11 bases and at J to 11 bases, leaving 21 bases not matched to a gene. The CDR3 extends over 15 amino acids. Per germline, CDR1 LNHDA and CDR2 SQIVND (reference sequence). The CDR3 DNA follows: TGTGCCTGCCAGCATCCGGGACAGGGCCAGGTGGTGGCTTTCTTT. Translation gives CACQHPGQGQVVAFF.

The table lists this clone with a few counts. The V and J genes are TRBV5-6 and TRBJ2-4; 12 bases line up with TRBD2. Germline CDR1 SGHDT, CDR2 YYEEEE. The CDR3 covers 15 residues. Losses at the gene ends were 3 bases for V and 6 bases for J; bases not matched to a gene: 4. The CDR3 reads CASSSLGLAGNIQYF. The CDR3 bases are TGTGCCAGCAGCTCTCTGGGACTAGCGGGAAACATTCAGTACTTC.

This clone was detected only once. The chain employs TRBV5-1 and TRBJ2-3; 7 nucleotides agree with TRBD1. Germline-derived CDR1 and CDR2 are SGHRS and YFSETQ. V dropped 7 bases and J dropped 1; count of bases not matched to a gene: 6. The CDR3 covers 14 residues. CDR3 amino acids: CASVSGQGTDTQYF. The CDR3 DNA follows: TGCGCCAGCGTATCCGGACAGGGCACAGATACGCAGTATTTT.

This clone was counted only a few times. This rearrangement joins TRBV5-1 to TRBJ2-5; 8 bases align to TRBD2. The CDR3 has 15 residues. With 5 bases clipped from V and 2 bases from J, the junction kept 8 bases outside the gene matches. From germline, CDR1 is SGHRS and CDR2 YFSETQ. The CDR3 loop reads CASSPPGGRQETQYF. Here the CDR3 DNA reads TGCGCCAGCAGTCCTCCGGGGGGGAGGCAAGAGACCCAGTACTTC.

V usage is TRBV10-1 and J usage is TRBJ2-2, with 13 bases aligning to TRBD2. V dropped 4 bases and J dropped 6; count of bases not matched to a gene: 5. This CDR3 has 16 amino acids. CDR1 and CDR2 (germline): WNHNN, SYGVQD (reference sequence). The CDR3 here is CASSGGTSGKAGELFF. CDR3 nucleotides: TGCGCCAGCAGTGGCGGGACTAGCGGGAAGGCCGGGGAGCTGTTTTTT.

The rearrangement uses TRBV28 and TRBJ1-2; tentatively, D is TRBD1 (6 bases). CDR3 size: 17 residues. CDR1 and CDR2 from the germline V gene are MDHEN and SYDVKM. V was clipped by 5 bases and J by 2 bases, with 21 bases between them. The CDR3 nucleotides read TGTGCCAGCAGTCTGGCCCGGGTGGGGGCCCTCAACTATGGCTACACCTTC. Amino acid sequence: CASSLARVGALNYGYTF.

The gene calls are TRBV5-4 and TRBJ2-7, with 10 bases fitting TRBD2. V lost 0 bases, J lost 5 bases, and 11 bases stayed unmatched. Per germline, CDR1 SGHNT and CDR2 YYREEE (reference sequence). The CDR3 is 17 residues long. CDR3 loop: CASSLVSSGRIVHEQYF. In nucleotides, the CDR3 is TGTGCCAGCAGCTTGGTTTCTAGCGGGAGAATTGTACACGAGCAGTACTTC.

The V and J genes are TRBV29-1 and TRBJ1-2; D remains unclear. This CDR3 is built from 10 residues. Germline V gives CDR1 SQVTM, CDR2 ANQGSEA. The V end lost 6 bases, the J end lost 3 bases, and 5 bases lay between the germline ends. CDR3 coding DNA: TGCAGCGTGAGCGACTATGGCTACACCTTC. Amino acids: CSVSDYGYTF.

This chain joins TRBV5-1 and TRBJ2-7; D might be TRBD2 (6 bases). CDR1 is SGHRS, CDR2 YFSETQ, per germline. Trimming cost V 4 bases and J 7 bases, with 21 bases left between them. The CDR3 extends over 15 amino acids. The CDR3 DNA reads TGCGCCAGCAGCCCCCCGGGACTCCTGAAAAAAGAGCAGTACTTC. Amino acids: CASSPPGLLKKEQYF.

The rearrangement joins TRBV19 to TRBJ2-6, with 11 bases matching TRBD1. V gave up 4 bases and J gave up 2 bases; unmatched junction bases: 4. In germline, CDR1 is LNHDA, CDR2 SQIVND (reference sequence). This CDR3 is built from 17 residues. CDR3: CASSTGQGAAGANVLTF. In DNA, the CDR3 is TGTGCCAGTAGTACCGGACAGGGGGCTGCTGGGGCCAACGTCCTGACTTTC.

The chain employs TRBV7-9 and TRBJ2-1; TRBD1 matches at 7 bases. After removal of 2 bases from V and 6 bases from J, the junction contained 1 base not matched to a gene. This CDR3 spans 13 amino acids. Germline V CDR1 and CDR2: SEHNR, FQNEAQ (reference sequence). DNA of the CDR3: TGTGCCAGCAGCTTAACAGGGGTCAATGAGCAGTTCTTC. Its translation: CASSLTGVNEQFF.

The chain joins TRBV28 to TRBJ1-1; D not certain. The CDR3 totals 10 residues. Germline-derived CDR1 and CDR2 are MDHEN and SYDVKM. V lost 8 bases to trimming and J lost 1 base, with 2 bases between them. The CDR3 protein is CASRNTEAFF. The CDR3 DNA follows: TGTGCCAGCCGGAACACTGAAGCTTTCTTT.

The chain joins TRBV7-9 to TRBJ1-2; 7 bases agree with TRBD1. V dropped 0 bases and J dropped 2; count of bases not matched to a gene: 6. This CDR3 contains 16 residues. The germline V gene encodes CDR1 SEHNR and CDR2 FQNEAQ (reference sequence). In DNA form, the CDR3 reads TGTGCCAGCAGCTTAGCGCCGGGACAGTCCAACTATGGCTACACCTTC. Encoded protein: CASSLAPGQSNYGYTF.

Details on this clone: Other DNA sequences from this sample encode an identical CDR3 as well. The chain carries TRBV11-2 and TRBJ1-4; 7 nucleotides agree with TRBD1. The CDR3 covers 15 residues. Looked up from germline, CDR1 is SGHAT and CDR2 is FQNNGV. V shed 1 base and J 4 bases; nucleotides not matched to a gene: 3. CDR3 DNA: TGTGCCAGCAGCTTAGGTGACAGGGATAATGAAAAACTGTTTTTT. Translating gives CASSLGDRDNEKLFF.

The chain joins TRBV2 to TRBJ2-7; 9 bases are shared with TRBD2. The trim removed 2 bases at V and 9 bases at J, leaving 8 bases unmatched. Germline V gene data show CDR1 as SNHLY and CDR2 as FYNNEI. This CDR3 has 14 residues. The CDR3 DNA follows: TGTGCCAGCAGTGAAAACCTAGCGGGAAAGGGGCAGTACTTC. Protein sequence: CASSENLAGKGQYF.

The CDR3 DNA is TGTGCCAGCCGACAGTACTCGAGCTCCTACGAGCAGTACTTC. Amino acid sequence: CASRQYSSSYEQYF. The J gene is TRBJ2-7, the V gene TRBV19; a possible D gene is TRBD1 (5 bases). V lost 9 bases and J lost 0, with 15 bases in between. Germline-derived CDR1 and CDR2 are LNHDA and SQIVND (reference sequence). The CDR3 is 14 amino acids.

The V and J genes are TRBV2 and TRBJ2-3, with 12 positions matching TRBD2. Unmatched junction bases numbered 6, after V lost 8 bases and J lost 6 bases. The CDR3 contains 14 residues. Germline V CDR1 and CDR2: SNHLY, FYNNEI. Here the CDR3 reads CASGRLAGVDTQYF. The CDR3 DNA is TGTGCCAGCGGTCGACTAGCGGGAGTTGATACGCAGTATTTT. Full variable domain (rest looked up from reference TRBV2 and TRBJ2-3): EPEVTQTPSHQVTQMGQEVILRCVPISNHLYFYWYRQILGQKVEFLVSFYNNEISEKSEIFDDQFSVERPDGSNFTLKIRSTKLEDSAMYFCASGRLAGVDTQYFGPGTRLTVL.

V usage is TRBV7-9 and J usage is TRBJ2-2; 8 bases align to TRBD2. CDR1 is SEHNR, CDR2 FQNEAQ, per germline (reference sequence). Trimming cost V 4 bases and J 4 bases; bases outside gene matches: 8. The CDR3 has 16 amino acids. CDR3 loop: CASSSTAGVGTGELFF. In DNA, the CDR3 is TGTGCCAGCAGCTCAACAGCGGGAGTTGGCACCGGGGAGCTGTTTTTT.

There are a few counts of this clone. The rearrangement joins TRBV7-2 to TRBJ2-5; 9 nucleotides match TRBD1. Germline CDR1 reads SGHTA; CDR2 reads FQGNSA. Losses at the gene ends were 0 bases for V and 5 bases for J; bases not matched to a gene: 1. The CDR3 consists of 14 residues. DNA of the CDR3: TGTGCCAGCAGCTTAGCGGGACAGGGTGAGACCCAGTACTTC. This encodes CASSLAGQGETQYF.